Each of the 23 T cell receptor beta chains below was sequenced from the same sample in a study of T cells after yellow fever vaccination. TCRdb re-derived calls from the 5' RACE reads in MiXCR, one entry per CDR3 protein. The top ten clones hold just under 15% of a sample with hundreds of thousands of distinct CDR3 sequences, 10% to 15% of them seen once. This material consisted of PBMCs, taken on the day of the yellow fever booster vaccination. Source of these receptors: a man between 25 and 39 years old who received the YFV17D yellow fever vaccine.

The V and J genes are TRBV19 and TRBJ1-2, with unresolved D. The V end was cut by 7 bases, the J end by 3 bases, with 21 bases between. The CDR3 consists of 16 residues. CDR1 is LNHDA and CDR2 is SQIVND in the germline V gene (reference sequence). The DNA for the CDR3 is TGTGCCAGTACCACACGCGGACGTGGAGAGCACTATGGCTACACCTTC. Translating it yields CASTTRGRGEHYGYTF. The full variable domain, completed using reference TRBV19 and TRBJ1-2, is DGGITQSPKYLFRKEGQNVTLSCEQNLNHDAMYWYRQDPGQGLRLIYYSQIVNDFQKGDIAEGYSVSREKKESFPLTVTSAQKNPTAFYLCASTTRGRGEHYGYTFGSGTRLTVV.

The gene calls are TRBV12-3 or TRBV12-4 and TRBJ1-5; a weak D match, TRBD1 (5 bases). This CDR3 comprises 12 residues. The V gene lost 5 bases and the J gene lost 5 bases, with 7 bases spanning the gap. CDR3 coding DNA: TGTGCCAGCAGTGCGGGACATCAGCCCCAGCATTTT. Its protein product is CASSAGHQPQHF.

This clonotype was picked up a small number of times. The rearrangement uses TRBV7-2 and TRBJ1-5, with D possibly TRBD1 on 6 matching bases. Trimming stripped 5 bases from V and 6 bases from J, with 14 bases between. The CDR3 is made up of 14 amino acids. CDR1 is SGHTA and CDR2 is FQGNSA in the germline V gene. This chain's CDR3 is CASSHAGAGQPQHF. CDR3 coding DNA: TGTGCCAGCAGCCACGCGGGGGCTGGTCAGCCCCAGCATTTT.

This clonotype has a handful of counts. V gene TRBV5-3 combines with J gene TRBJ2-1; D may match TRBD1 or TRBD2 (6 bases each). TRBV5-3 is treated as an ORF (open reading frame) with a function not yet certain. V shed 3 bases and J shed 5 bases, with 27 bases lying between them. This CDR3 has 19 amino acids. The CDR3 nucleotides read TGTGCCAGAAGCTCCCCCCGGGGGCAGCGCAGACTTCTCGACAATGAGCAGTTCTTC. This gives the protein CARSSPRGQRRLLDNEQFF.

The rearrangement links TRBV5-6 to TRBJ2-7; a possible D gene is TRBD2 (5 bases). V lost 2 bases, J lost 2 bases, and 17 bases lay in between. CDR3 length: 16 amino acids. Germline CDR1 reads SGHDT; CDR2 reads YYEEEE. The CDR3 loop reads CASSFRFGAGTYEQYF. CDR3 DNA sequence: TGTGCCAGCAGCTTCCGCTTCGGTGCGGGCACCTACGAGCAGTACTTC.

The CDR3 reads CASSASVGGQAGLFF. CDR3 bases: TGTGCCAGCAGCGCCAGTGTGGGTGGACAGGCAGGGCTGTTTTTT. This rearrangement joins TRBV9 to TRBJ2-2; 7 bases align to TRBD1. The CDR3 consists of 15 residues. Per the germline V gene, CDR1 is SGDLS and CDR2 is YYNGEE. Losses at the gene ends were 3 bases for V and 13 bases for J; bases not matched to a gene: 15.

This chain uses TRBV20-1 with TRBJ2-2, with a weak D call TRBD2 (5 bases). Trimming left V 4 bases short and J 4 bases short, with 13 bases between. The CDR3 runs to 14 residues. CDR1 is DFQATT and CDR2 is SNEGSKA in the germline V gene (reference sequence). Here the CDR3 reads CSAIPSGGTGELFF. The CDR3 bases are TGCAGTGCTATACCCAGCGGAGGCACCGGGGAGCTGTTTTTT.

The chain recombines TRBV10-3 with TRBJ2-7; TRBD1 agrees at 8 bases. The junction had 2 bases not matched to a gene; V was cut back by 5 bases and J by 5 bases. CDR1 is ENHRY and CDR2 is SYGVKD in the germline V gene. The CDR3 sequence is 12 residues long. CDR3 DNA sequence: TGTGCCATCAGTCTGGACAGGGACGAGCAGTACTTC. Protein: CAISLDRDEQYF.

V gene TRBV7-2 combines with J gene TRBJ2-1, with 8 positions matching TRBD1. Germline-derived CDR1 and CDR2 are SGHTA and FQGNSA. The CDR3 runs 16 residues. V dropped 6 bases and J dropped 5; count of bases not matched to a gene: 12. Written as DNA, the CDR3 is TGTGCCAGCAGTCATCGGACAGGGCCCTTGCACAATGAGCAGTTCTTC. As protein: CASSHRTGPLHNEQFF.

The table lists this clonotype with many counts. The chain combines TRBV5-1 with TRBJ2-1, with TRBD2 identical over 14 bases. This CDR3 contains 16 residues. Looked up from germline, CDR1 is SGHRS and CDR2 is YFSETQ. Trimming removed 4 bases from V and 10 bases from J; junction bases left unmatched: 10. CDR3: CASSPGLAGEIEEQFF. Written as DNA, the CDR3 is TGCGCCAGCAGCCCGGGACTAGCGGGAGAGATCGAAGAGCAGTTCTTC.

This clonotype was seen ten or more times. This chain connects TRBV29-1 to TRBJ2-3, with D perhaps TRBD2 (5 bases). With 7 bases removed from V and 5 bases from J, the gap between germline ends came to 10 bases. Germline values: CDR1 SQVTM, CDR2 ANQGSEA. The CDR3 length is 11 residues. The CDR3 DNA reads TGCAGCGCGGGAACGGGAGATACGCAGTATTTT. Protein sequence: CSAGTGDTQYF.

Many counts were recorded for this clonotype. This rearrangement joins TRBV7-9 to TRBJ1-2; D call uncertain. The CDR3 runs to 13 residues. Germline assignment: CDR1 SEHNR and CDR2 FQNEAQ (reference sequence). The V and J ends lost 4 bases and 4 bases respectively, with 10 bases between them. The CDR3: CASSSDESYGYTF. CDR3 nucleotides: TGTGCCAGCAGCTCGGACGAGTCCTATGGCTACACCTTC.

This clonotype came up a few times. The gene calls are TRBV3-1 and TRBJ1-3; 7 bases line up with TRBD1. The J segment lost 3 bases and the V segment lost 6 bases, leaving 8 bases of the junction unmatched. This CDR3 region has 15 residues. Germline V CDR1 and CDR2: LGHDT, YNNKEL (reference sequence). The CDR3 coding sequence is TGTGCCAGCAGACCTACAGGGGTCTTTGGAAACACCATATATTTT. It encodes CASRPTGVFGNTIYF.

This clonotype was recorded at least ten times. J is TRBJ2-7 and V is TRBV4-3; 13 nucleotides agree with TRBD2. The CDR3 sequence is 15 residues long. CDR1 is LGHNA and CDR2 is YSLEER in the germline V gene. The trim removed 3 bases at V and 2 bases at J, leaving 1 base unmatched. CDR3 sequence reads: CASSQGLAGPYEQYF. The CDR3 DNA sequence: TGCGCCAGCAGCCAGGGACTAGCGGGACCCTACGAGCAGTACTTC.

This clonotype was seen many times. The chain couples TRBV12-3 or TRBV12-4 to TRBJ2-7; TRBD2 aligns across 9 bases. Unmatched junction bases numbered 7, after V lost 2 bases and J lost 5 bases. CDR3 length: 15 amino acids. The DNA of the CDR3 is TGTGCCAGCAGTTTACGAGCGGGAGGTCGGGACGAGCAGTACTTC. This gives the protein CASSLRAGGRDEQYF.

The J gene is TRBJ2-5, the V gene TRBV12-5; 14 bases align to TRBD2. Looked up from germline, CDR1 is LGHNT and CDR2 is FRNRAP. Trimming removed 0 bases from V and 5 bases from J; junction bases left unmatched: 8. The CDR3 has 18 amino acids. For the CDR3, the DNA is TGTGCTAGTGGTTTGGTACTGGGACTAGCGGGAGTAGAGGAGACCCAGTACTTC. This sequence encodes CASGLVLGLAGVEETQYF.

CDR3 DNA sequence: TGTGCCATAGGACAGCAACTGAACACTGAAGCTTTCTTT. Translation gives CAIGQQLNTEAFF. J is TRBJ1-1 and V is TRBV10-3; perhaps TRBD1 as D (6 bases). V lost 9 bases and J lost 0, with 11 bases in between. The CDR3 consists of 13 residues. CDR1 is ENHRY, CDR2 SYGVKD, per germline.

This clonotype was found a few times. The V gene is TRBV25-1, the J gene TRBJ1-1; D ambiguous. Germline lookup yields CDR1 MGHDK and CDR2 SYGVNS. V was shortened by 6 bases and J by 0 bases, with 11 bases between the two germline ends. The CDR3 has 14 residues. This CDR3 is CASRLGGLNTEAFF. Here the CDR3 DNA reads TGTGCCAGCAGGTTGGGAGGCTTGAACACTGAAGCTTTCTTT.

This clonotype was seen repeatedly, ten times or more. The V gene is TRBV4-3, the J gene TRBJ1-6; D unresolved. Germline V gene data show CDR1 as LGHNA and CDR2 as YSLEER. The CDR3 loop spans 13 amino acids. V dropped 0 bases and J dropped 7 bases, with 4 bases sitting between them. This CDR3 reads CASSQERNSPLHF. The CDR3 region has the DNA TGCGCCAGCAGCCAAGAGCGGAATTCACCCCTCCACTTT.

This sequence joins TRBV14 and TRBJ1-6, with D possibly being TRBD1 (5 bases). V lost 2 bases, J lost 7 bases, and 12 bases lay in between. Germline CDR1 reads SGHDN; CDR2 reads FVKESK. CDR3 length: 15 amino acids. In DNA form, the CDR3 reads TGTGCCAGCAGCCAAAACTTGGGGGGGAATTCACCCCTCCACTTT. Translating gives CASSQNLGGNSPLHF. Combining the CDR3 with reference TRBV14 and TRBJ1-6 gives the whole variable domain EAGVTQFPSHSVIEKGQTVTLRCDPISGHDNLYWYRRVMGKEIKFLLHFVKESKQDESGMPNNRFLAERTGGTYSTLKVQPAELEDSGVYFCASSQNLGGNSPLHFGNGTRLTVT.

The genes are TRBV18 and TRBJ1-1; 7 bases line up with TRBD1. Germline lookup yields CDR1 KGHSH and CDR2 LQKENI. The CDR3 loop spans 13 amino acids. J lost 5 bases, V lost 7 bases, and 7 bases had no gene match. The chain's CDR3 is CASFPQGETEAFF. The CDR3 DNA sequence: TGTGCCAGCTTCCCTCAGGGGGAAACTGAAGCTTTCTTT.

The gene calls are TRBV30 and TRBJ2-3; tentatively, D is TRBD1 (6 bases). The germline V and J ends were trimmed by 2 bases and 4 bases, with 16 bases remaining between them. The CDR3 loop spans 15 amino acids. Germline V gives CDR1 GTSNPN, CDR2 SVGIG (reference sequence). The CDR3 region is CAWSLFRGLADTQYF. The CDR3 DNA reads as TGTGCCTGGAGTCTTTTCAGGGGTCTCGCAGATACGCAGTATTTT.

V usage is TRBV7-9 and J usage is TRBJ2-7, with D unclear. The CDR3 has 11 amino acids. The V end was cut by 8 bases, the J end by 3 bases, with 8 bases between. CDR1 SEHNR and CDR2 FQNEAQ come from the germline V gene (reference sequence). The CDR3 protein is CASEKDYEQYF. The DNA for the CDR3 is TGTGCCAGCGAGAAGGACTACGAGCAGTACTTC.